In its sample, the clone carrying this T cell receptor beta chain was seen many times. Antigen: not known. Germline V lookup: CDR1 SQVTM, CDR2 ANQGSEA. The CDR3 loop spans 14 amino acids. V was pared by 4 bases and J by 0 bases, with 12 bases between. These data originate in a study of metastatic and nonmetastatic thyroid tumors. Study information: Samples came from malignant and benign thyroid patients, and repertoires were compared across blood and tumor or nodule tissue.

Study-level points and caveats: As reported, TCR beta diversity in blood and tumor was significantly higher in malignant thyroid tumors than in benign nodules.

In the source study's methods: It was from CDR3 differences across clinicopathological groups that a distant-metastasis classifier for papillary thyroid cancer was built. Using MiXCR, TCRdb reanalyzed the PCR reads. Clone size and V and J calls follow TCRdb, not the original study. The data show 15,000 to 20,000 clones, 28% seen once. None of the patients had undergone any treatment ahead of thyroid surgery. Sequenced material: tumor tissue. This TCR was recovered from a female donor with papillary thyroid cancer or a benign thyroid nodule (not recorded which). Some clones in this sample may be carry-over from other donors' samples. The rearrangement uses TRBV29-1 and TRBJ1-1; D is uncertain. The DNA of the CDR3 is TGCAGCGTTGCATGGCCCACGCTGAACACTGAAGCTTTCTTT. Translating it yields CSVAWPTLNTEAFF.